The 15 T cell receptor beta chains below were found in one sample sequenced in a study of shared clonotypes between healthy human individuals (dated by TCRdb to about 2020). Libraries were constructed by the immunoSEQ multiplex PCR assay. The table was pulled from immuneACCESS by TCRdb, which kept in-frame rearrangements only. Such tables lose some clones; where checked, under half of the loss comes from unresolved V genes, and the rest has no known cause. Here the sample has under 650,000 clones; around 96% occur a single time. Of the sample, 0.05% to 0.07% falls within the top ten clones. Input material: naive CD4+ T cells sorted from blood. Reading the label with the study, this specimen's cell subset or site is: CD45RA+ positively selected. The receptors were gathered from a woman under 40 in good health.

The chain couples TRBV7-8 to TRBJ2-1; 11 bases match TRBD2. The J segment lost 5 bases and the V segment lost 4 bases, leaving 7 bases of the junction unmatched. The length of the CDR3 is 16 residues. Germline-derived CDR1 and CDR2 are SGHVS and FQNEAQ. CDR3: CASSSPGLAADNEQFF. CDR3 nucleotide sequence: TGTGCCAGCAGCTCCCCGGGACTAGCGGCGGACAATGAGCAGTTCTTC.

In nucleotides, the CDR3 is TGTGCCAGCGGTCGTGTAATCCTCAGCTCCTACGAGCAGTACTTC. Translated, it gives CASGRVILSSYEQYF. V gene TRBV27 combines with J gene TRBJ2-7, with D unresolved. Germline V gene lookup returns CDR1 MNHEY and CDR2 SMNVEV (reference sequence). CDR3 length: 15 residues. The V end was cut by 8 bases, the J end by 0 bases, with 17 bases between.

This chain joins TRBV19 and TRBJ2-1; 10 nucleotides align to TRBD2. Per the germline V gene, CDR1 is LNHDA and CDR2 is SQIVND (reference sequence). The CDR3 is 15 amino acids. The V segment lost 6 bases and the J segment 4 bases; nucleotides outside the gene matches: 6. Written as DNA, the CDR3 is TGTGCCAGTAGCCCACTAGCGGGATCGTACAATGAGCAGTTCTTC. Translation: CASSPLAGSYNEQFF.

CDR3: CASSVPGLAVTDTQYF. CDR3 DNA: TGCGCCAGCAGCGTACCGGGACTAGCGGTCACAGATACGCAGTATTTT. V is TRBV5-1 and J is TRBJ2-3, with 11 bases identical to TRBD2. The CDR3 runs 16 residues. V gave up 4 bases and J gave up 2 bases; unmatched junction bases: 6. Germline CDR1 is SGHRS and CDR2 is YFSETQ.

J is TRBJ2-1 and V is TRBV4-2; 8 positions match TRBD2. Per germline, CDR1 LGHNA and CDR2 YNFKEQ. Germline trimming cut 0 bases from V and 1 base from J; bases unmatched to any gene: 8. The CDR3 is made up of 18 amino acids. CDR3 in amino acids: CASSQDRGGRPSYNEQFF. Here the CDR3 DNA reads TGTGCCAGCAGCCAAGATCGGGGCGGGAGGCCATCCTACAATGAGCAGTTCTTC.

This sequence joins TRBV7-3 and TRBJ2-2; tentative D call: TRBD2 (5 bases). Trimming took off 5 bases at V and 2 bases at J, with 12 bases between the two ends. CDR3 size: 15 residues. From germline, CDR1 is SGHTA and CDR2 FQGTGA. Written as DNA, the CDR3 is TGTGCCAGCAGCCCTCAGCGGCAAAACACCGGGGAGCTGTTTTTT. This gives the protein CASSPQRQNTGELFF.

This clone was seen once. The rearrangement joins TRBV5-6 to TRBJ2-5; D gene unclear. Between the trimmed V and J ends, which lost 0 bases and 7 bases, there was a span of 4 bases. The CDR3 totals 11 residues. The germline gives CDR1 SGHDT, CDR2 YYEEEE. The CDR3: CASSLVRTQYF. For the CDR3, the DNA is TGTGCCAGCAGCTTGGTACGGACCCAGTACTTC.

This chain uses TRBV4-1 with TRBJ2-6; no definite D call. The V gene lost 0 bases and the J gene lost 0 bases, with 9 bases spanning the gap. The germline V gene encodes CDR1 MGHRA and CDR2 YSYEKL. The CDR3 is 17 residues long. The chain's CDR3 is CASSQDWHLSGANVLTF. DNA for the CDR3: TGCGCCAGCAGCCAAGATTGGCACCTCTCTGGGGCCAACGTCCTGACTTTC.

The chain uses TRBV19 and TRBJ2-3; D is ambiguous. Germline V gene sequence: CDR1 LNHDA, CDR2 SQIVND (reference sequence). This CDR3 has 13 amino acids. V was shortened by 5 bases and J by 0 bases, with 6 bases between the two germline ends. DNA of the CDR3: TGTGCCAGTAGTCACGTCAGCACAGATACGCAGTATTTT. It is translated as CASSHVSTDTQYF.

CDR3 sequence (DNA): TGTGCCAGCAGCCAAGTTGGGTTTGGAAACGGGGGTGAGACCCAGTACTTC. As protein: CASSQVGFGNGGETQYF. The rearrangement joins TRBV4-2 to TRBJ2-5; possibly TRBD2 for D (6 bases). The CDR3 runs 17 residues. CDR1 LGHNA and CDR2 YNFKEQ come from the germline V gene. V dropped 1 base and J dropped 5 bases, with 20 bases sitting between them.

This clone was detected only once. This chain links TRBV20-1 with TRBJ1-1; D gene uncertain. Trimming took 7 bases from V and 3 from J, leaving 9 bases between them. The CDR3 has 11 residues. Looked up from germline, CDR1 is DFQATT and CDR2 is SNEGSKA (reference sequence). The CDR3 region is CSEVGHTEAFF. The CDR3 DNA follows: TGCAGTGAGGTTGGGCACACTGAAGCTTTCTTT.

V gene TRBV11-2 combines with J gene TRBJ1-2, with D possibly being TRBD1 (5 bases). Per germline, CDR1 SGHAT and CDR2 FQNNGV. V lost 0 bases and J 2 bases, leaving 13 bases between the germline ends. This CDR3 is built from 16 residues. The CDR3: CASSLDARAGNYGYTF. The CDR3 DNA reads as TGTGCCAGCAGCTTAGATGCCAGGGCGGGGAACTATGGCTACACCTTC.

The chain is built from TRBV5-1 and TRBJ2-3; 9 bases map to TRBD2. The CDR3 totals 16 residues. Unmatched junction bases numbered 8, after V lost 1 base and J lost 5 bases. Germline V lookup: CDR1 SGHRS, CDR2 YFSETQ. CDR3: CASSLSGGRAGDTQYF. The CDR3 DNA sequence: TGCGCCAGCAGCTTGTCTGGCGGGAGGGCCGGAGATACGCAGTATTTT.

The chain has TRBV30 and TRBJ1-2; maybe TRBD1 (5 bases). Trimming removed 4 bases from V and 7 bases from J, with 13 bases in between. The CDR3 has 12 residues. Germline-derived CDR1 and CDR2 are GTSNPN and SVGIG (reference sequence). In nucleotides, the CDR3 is TGTGCCTGGACACGGGGAGGGACTGGCTACACCTTC. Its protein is CAWTRGGTGYTF. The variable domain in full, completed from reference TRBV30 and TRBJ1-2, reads SQTIHQWPATLVQPVGSPLSLECTVEGTSNPNLYWYRQAAGRGLQLLFYSVGIGQISSEVPQNLSASRPQDRQFILSSKKLLLSDSGFYLCAWTRGGTGYTFGSGTRLTVV.

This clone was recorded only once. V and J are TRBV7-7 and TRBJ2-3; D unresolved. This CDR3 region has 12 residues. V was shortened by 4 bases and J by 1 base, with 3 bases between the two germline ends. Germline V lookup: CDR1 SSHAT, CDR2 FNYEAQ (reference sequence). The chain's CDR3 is CASSSGTDTQYF. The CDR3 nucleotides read TGTGCCAGCAGCTCGGGCACAGATACGCAGTATTTT.